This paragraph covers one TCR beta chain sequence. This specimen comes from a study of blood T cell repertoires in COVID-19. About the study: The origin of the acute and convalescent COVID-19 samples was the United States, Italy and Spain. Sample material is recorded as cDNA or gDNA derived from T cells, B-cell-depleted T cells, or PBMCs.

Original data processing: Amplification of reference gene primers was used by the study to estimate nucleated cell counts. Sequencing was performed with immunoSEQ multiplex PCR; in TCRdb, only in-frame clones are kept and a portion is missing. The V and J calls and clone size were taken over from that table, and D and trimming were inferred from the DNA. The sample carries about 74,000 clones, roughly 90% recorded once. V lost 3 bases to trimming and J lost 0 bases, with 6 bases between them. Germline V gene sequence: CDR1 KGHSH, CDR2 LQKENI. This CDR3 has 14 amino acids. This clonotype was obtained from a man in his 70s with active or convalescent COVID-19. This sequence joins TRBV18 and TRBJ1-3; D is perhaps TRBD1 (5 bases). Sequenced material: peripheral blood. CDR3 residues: CASSPQGSGNTIYF. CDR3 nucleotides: TGTGCCAGCTCACCTCAGGGCTCTGGAAACACCATATATTTT.